This T cell receptor (beta chain) emerged from a study of response to subunit inactivated influenza vaccine. This clonotype was seen at least ten times. Its target is unknown. Findings and caveats of the study: Few new T cells, the authors suggested, are recruited by each seasonal influenza vaccination.

One entry per CDR3 protein, called by TCRdb with MiXCR from the RT-PCR reads. In the table there are approximately 570,000 distinct CDR3 sequences, approximately 7.6% of which are singletons. The germline V and J ends were trimmed by 3 bases and 6 bases, with 17 bases remaining between them. This CDR3 region has 15 residues. The input for sequencing was PBMCs from blood, taken less than 30 months after vaccination. This clonotype originated in a man in his fifties or sixties who received an inactivated influenza vaccine. The rearrangement uses TRBV12-3 or TRBV12-4 and TRBJ1-1; D unresolved. For the CDR3, the DNA is TGTGCCAGCAGTTTTACCGGGCGGGCAGGTCCTGAAGCTTTCTTT. Protein sequence: CASSFTGRAGPEAFF.